The 2 T cell receptor beta chains given below trace back to one sample, sequenced in a study of response to subunit inactivated influenza vaccine. TCRdb itself ran the RT-PCR reads through MiXCR, one entry per CDR3 protein. The data hold 560,000 or so distinct CDR3 sequences, with approximately 7.7% observed a single time. The input for sequencing was PBMCs from blood, taken roughly 24 months after vaccination. Receptor source: a man between 50 and 75 years old who received an inactivated influenza vaccine.

This clonotype was observed a handful of times. The chain has TRBV7-2 and TRBJ2-7; D gene uncertain. The length of the CDR3 is 13 residues. Trimming cost V 1 base and J 3 bases, with 7 bases left between them. CDR1 is SGHTA and CDR2 is FQGNSA in the germline V gene. CDR3: CASSLGGYYEQYF. The CDR3 nucleotides are TGTGCCAGCAGCTTAGGGGGATACTACGAGCAGTACTTC.

This clonotype was found many times. The gene calls are TRBV12-3 or TRBV12-4 and TRBJ2-1; D gene uncertain. The CDR3 length is 12 residues. V lost 6 bases, J lost 6 bases, and 9 bases lay in between. CDR3 residues: CASSLYGNEQFF. CDR3 sequence (DNA): TGTGCCAGCAGCCTCTATGGCAATGAGCAGTTCTTC.